The present T cell receptor (beta chain) was sequenced within a study of cytomegalovirus exposure and HLA in healthy donors. Turning to the study itself: An early data release held approximately 85 million unique TCRs from HLA-typed donors.

Germline CDR1 is SGHVS and CDR2 is FNYEAQ. This CDR3 has 18 residues. The V segment lost 2 bases and the J segment 0 bases; nucleotides outside the gene matches: 8. These donors, healthy bone marrow donors, were studied. The PCR contained 60 Vbeta and 13 Jbeta primers. Only in-frame clones appear in the TCRdb table, and some are missing; sequencing was by immunoSEQ multiplex PCR. The data show 200,000 to 250,000 clones, roughly 90% seen once. The material sequenced was PBMCs. The receptor comes from a woman aged 18-30 years in good health and CMV-seronegative. The chain links TRBV7-6 to TRBJ2-3; 10 nucleotides agree with TRBD2. CDR3 residues: CASSLTIRTSGSTDTQYF. CDR3 DNA: TGTGCCAGCAGCTTAACTATACGGACTAGCGGTAGCACAGATACGCAGTATTTT. Full variable domain (outside the CDR3, taken from reference TRBV7-6 and TRBJ2-3): GAGVSQSPRYKVTKRGQDVALRCDPISGHVSLYWYRQALGQGPEFLTYFNYEAQQDKSGLPNDRFSAERPEGSISTLTIQRTEQRDSAMYRCASSLTIRTSGSTDTQYFGPGTRLTVL.